This T cell receptor (beta chain) appears in the sequencing data of a study of T-cell reconstitution after alpha-beta-depleted transplantation in children. The CDR3 has 15 amino acids. The germline V gene encodes CDR1 SEHNR and CDR2 FQNEAQ (reference sequence). J lost 2 bases, V lost 3 bases, and 7 bases had no gene match. Preparation of the TCRbeta library was carried out with unique molecular identifiers. MiXCR, applied by TCRdb to the PCR reads, yields one record per CDR3 protein. The sample consists of roughly 400,000 distinct CDR3 sequences, 43% of them appearing once. General study findings and limits: Several hundred expanded graft clones reportedly supplied alpha-beta T cells about two months after transplant. T-cell numbers and diversity one year post-transplant derived largely from freshly generated T cells. Surviving recipient T cells and thymic progenitors produced the high day-60 TCRbeta diversity seen in some patients.

With respect to this clonotype: Antigen unknown.

The rearrangement links TRBV7-9 to TRBJ2-7; 7 bases are a match to TRBD2. Material: PBMCs, obtained before TCRalphabeta/CD19-depleted stem cell transplant. The TCR sequence derives from a girl aged 2 to 10 with aplastic anemia, due to receive a stem cell transplant. CDR3 region: CASSFGAGAPYEQYF. The CDR3 DNA reads TGTGCCAGCAGCTTTGGGGCGGGAGCGCCCTACGAGCAGTACTTC.